This T cell receptor beta chain was captured by sequencing in a study of T cells in localized non-small cell lung cancer. Points from the study as a whole: Higher blood T cell density went with longer overall survival. Tumor trailed uninvolved adjacent lung in T cell clonality, which peaked there.

V dropped 0 bases and J dropped 4 bases, with 13 bases sitting between them. Germline V CDR1 and CDR2: MNHNS, SASEGT. This CDR3 is 15 amino acids long. TCRdb's table, derived via immunoSEQ multiplex PCR, lists solely in-frame clones and lacks some. The sample gives roughly 4,300 clones, roughly 25% of which show up once; approximately 8.2% is in the top ten. A word on this clone: Antigen: not known.

The rearrangement links TRBV6-1 to TRBJ2-7, with TRBD2 as a possible D gene (7 bases). The receptor comes from a male donor at least 60 years old with stage I lung adenocarcinoma. The input for sequencing was lung tumor tissue, taken before any cancer treatment. CDR3 sequence reads: CASSEAWRGLYEQYF. DNA for the CDR3: TGTGCCAGCAGTGAAGCGTGGCGGGGGCTTTACGAGCAGTACTTC.